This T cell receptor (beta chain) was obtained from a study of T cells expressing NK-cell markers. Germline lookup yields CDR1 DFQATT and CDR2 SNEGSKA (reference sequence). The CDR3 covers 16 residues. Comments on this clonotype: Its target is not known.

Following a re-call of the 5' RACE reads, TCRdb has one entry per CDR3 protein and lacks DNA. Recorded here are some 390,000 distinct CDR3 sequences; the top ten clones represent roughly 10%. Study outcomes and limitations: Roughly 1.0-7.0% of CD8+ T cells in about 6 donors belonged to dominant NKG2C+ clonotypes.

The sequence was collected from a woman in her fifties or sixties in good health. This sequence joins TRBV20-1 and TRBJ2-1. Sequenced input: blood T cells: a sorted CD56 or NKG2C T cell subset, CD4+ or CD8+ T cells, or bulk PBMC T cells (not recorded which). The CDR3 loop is CSARDEAKSSYNEQFF.